The 31 T cell receptor beta chains below were found in one sample sequenced in a study of response to subunit inactivated influenza vaccine. TCRdb analysed the RT-PCR reads with MiXCR anew, one entry per CDR3 protein. The sample lists a few hundred thousand distinct CDR3 sequences; 21% were seen once. The source was PBMCs from blood, collected about 20 months after vaccination. These TCRs come from a man aged 50-75 years who received an inactivated influenza vaccine.

Ten or more counts support this clonotype. J is TRBJ1-1 and V is TRBV12-3 or TRBV12-4, with D possibly TRBD1 on 5 matching bases. Trimming took 6 bases from V and 5 from J, leaving 13 bases between them. The CDR3 is 13 amino acids. The CDR3 DNA follows: TGTGCCAGCAGACCTCAGGGAGGGACTGAAGCTTTCTTT. This codes for CASRPQGGTEAFF.

The rearrangement joins TRBV28 to TRBJ2-7; TRBD1 matches at 10 bases. V was pared by 5 bases and J by 0 bases, with 7 bases of the junction left unmatched. CDR3 size: 16 residues. The germline CDR1 and CDR2 sequences are MDHEN and SYDVKM. Written as DNA, the CDR3 is TGTGCCAGCAGTATCGGGACAGGGGCCGGCTCCTACGAGCAGTACTTC. It yields the protein CASSIGTGAGSYEQYF.

The V call is TRBV5-1, the J call TRBJ2-2; a possible D gene is TRBD1 (6 bases). CDR1 and CDR2 from the germline V gene are SGHRS and YFSETQ. The CDR3 consists of 16 residues. V shed 3 bases and J shed 2 bases, with 14 bases lying between them. The CDR3 DNA reads as TGCGCCAGCAGCTCTTCCCCGGGACAAAACACCGGGGAGCTGTTTTTT. It yields the protein CASSSSPGQNTGELFF. Full variable domain (rest looked up from reference TRBV5-1 and TRBJ2-2): KAGVTQTPRYLIKTRGQQVTLSCSPISGHRSVSWYQQTPGQGLQFLFEYFSETQRNKGNFPGRFSGRQFSNSRSEMNVSTLELGDSALYLCASSSSPGQNTGELFFGEGSRLTVL.

There are a few counts of this clonotype. This chain uses TRBV11-2 with TRBJ1-4; 8 bases map to TRBD1. CDR3 length equals 14 residues. Trimming cost V 6 bases and J 4 bases; bases outside gene matches: 4. Germline CDR1 reads SGHAT; CDR2 reads FQNNGV. The chain's CDR3 is CASRPTGGNEKLFF. The CDR3 DNA is TGTGCCAGCAGGCCTACAGGGGGTAATGAAAAACTGTTTTTT.

The V call is TRBV3-1, the J call TRBJ2-1; 11 nucleotides agree with TRBD2. Trimming cost V 1 base and J 10 bases; bases outside gene matches: 6. The germline V gene has CDR1 LGHDT and CDR2 YNNKEL (reference sequence). The CDR3 consists of 15 residues. CDR3 in amino acids: CASSQGLAGGYEQFF. In DNA, the CDR3 is TGTGCCAGCAGCCAAGGGCTAGCGGGAGGATACGAGCAGTTCTTC.

This rearrangement joins TRBV6-2 or TRBV6-3 to TRBJ2-2; TRBD1 is a possible D gene (6 bases). Germline assignment: CDR1 MNHEY and CDR2 SVGEGT. The CDR3 totals 14 residues. Trimming stripped 8 bases from V and 3 bases from J, with 13 bases between. The CDR3 coding sequence is TGTGCCAGCTCCGGAGGACAGTACACCGGGGAGCTGTTTTTT. Protein: CASSGGQYTGELFF.

The chain has TRBV6-5 and TRBJ2-5; 7 nucleotides match TRBD1. CDR1 and CDR2 from the germline V gene are MNHEY and SVGAGI. CDR3 length: 14 amino acids. The V and J ends lost 5 bases and 5 bases, in that order; junction bases with no gene match: 8. The CDR3 sequence is CASSHKRGRETQYF. In DNA form, the CDR3 reads TGTGCCAGCAGTCACAAAAGGGGGCGGGAGACCCAGTACTTC.

This clonotype was picked up a small number of times. J is TRBJ1-1 and V is TRBV28; TRBD1 might be the D (6 bases). In germline, CDR1 is MDHEN, CDR2 SYDVKM. The CDR3 extends over 12 amino acids. The ends were cut back, 6 bases at V and 8 bases at J, with 13 bases in the middle. The CDR3 reads CASRLRDKEAFF. The CDR3, as DNA: TGTGCCAGCAGACTCCGGGACAAAGAAGCTTTCTTT.

In its sample, this clonotype was seen a few times. The V call is TRBV10-3, the J call TRBJ1-4; 8 bases align to TRBD1. Trimming cost V 5 bases and J 7 bases; bases outside gene matches: 6. The CDR3 totals 14 residues. Per germline, CDR1 ENHRY and CDR2 SYGVKD. For the CDR3, the DNA is TGTGCCATCAGTCCGGGACAGGTCGGTGAAAAACTGTTTTTT. Amino acid sequence: CAISPGQVGEKLFF.

There are a few counts of this clonotype. The CDR3 DNA reads TGTGCCAGCAGCCCGACAGGGGAAGGAAACACCATATATTTT. Residues: CASSPTGEGNTIYF. The genes are TRBV5-4 and TRBJ1-3; 8 bases agree with TRBD1. The CDR3 is 14 residues long. Germline V gene lookup returns CDR1 SGHNT and CDR2 YYREEE (reference sequence). The V gene end was trimmed by 4 bases and the J gene end by 4 bases; junction bases not matched to a gene: 4.

This chain uses TRBV20-1 with TRBJ2-2, with 7 positions matching TRBD1. The CDR3 contains 15 residues. Germline V lookup: CDR1 DFQATT, CDR2 SNEGSKA (reference sequence). The ends lost 2 bases at V and 4 bases at J; junction bases unmatched: 7. In DNA, the CDR3 is TGCAGTGCTAGACAACAGGGGCGGGTCACCGGGGAGCTGTTTTTT. The encoded protein is CSARQQGRVTGELFF.

A few counts support this clonotype. This chain connects TRBV28 to TRBJ2-6, with a tentative D call TRBD2 (6 bases). Per germline, CDR1 MDHEN and CDR2 SYDVKM. The CDR3 sequence is 15 residues long. Deletions cut 3 bases from V and 2 bases from J, with 8 bases between. For the CDR3, the DNA is TGTGCCAGCAGTTTTTCGGGGGCTGGGGCCAACGTCCTGACTTTC. Encoded protein: CASSFSGAGANVLTF.

There are a few counts of this clonotype. The chain recombines TRBV12-3 or TRBV12-4 with TRBJ1-5, with TRBD1 matching 10 bases. This CDR3 comprises 15 residues. Losses at the gene ends were 7 bases for V and 2 bases for J; bases not matched to a gene: 5. CDR3 protein: CASKEGQGGNQPQHF. The CDR3 DNA reads as TGTGCCAGCAAGGAAGGACAGGGGGGCAATCAGCCCCAGCATTTT.

The chain recombines TRBV4-3 with TRBJ2-1; 7 bases align to TRBD2. Germline V CDR1 and CDR2: LGHNA, YSLEER. This CDR3 region has 17 residues. V was clipped by 3 bases and J by 7 bases; unmatched bases: 15. The CDR3 DNA sequence: TGCGCCAGCAGCCACCTGGGAAGGCGGGAGCGCGAGAATGAGCAGTTCTTC. It translates to CASSHLGRRERENEQFF.

This clonotype was found many times. This chain links TRBV12-3 or TRBV12-4 with TRBJ1-6, with D uncertain. The length of the CDR3 is 13 residues. V lost 3 bases and J lost 7, with 7 bases in between. CDR3 sequence: CASSLAVNSPLHF. CDR3 sequence (DNA): TGTGCCAGCAGTTTGGCGGTAAATTCACCCCTCCACTTT.

This chain uses TRBV6-5 with TRBJ2-3; no clear D. CDR3 length equals 15 residues. From germline, CDR1 is MNHEY and CDR2 SVGAGI. The V gene lost 0 bases and the J gene lost 1 base, with 8 bases spanning the gap. CDR3: CASSYSTSGTDTQYF. The CDR3, as DNA: TGTGCCAGCAGTTACTCAACTTCCGGCACAGATACGCAGTATTTT.

J is TRBJ1-1 and V is TRBV29-1; perhaps TRBD1 as D (6 bases). CDR3 length: 14 amino acids. The ends were cut back, 6 bases at V and 5 bases at J, with 19 bases in the middle. Germline CDR1 and CDR2: SQVTM and ANQGSEA. CDR3 DNA sequence: TGCAGCGTATCCGGGACAACTAGTTCTACTGAAGCTTTCTTT. The encoded protein is CSVSGTTSSTEAFF.

This clonotype was detected a few times. The chain couples TRBV19 to TRBJ2-1; 10 bases agree with TRBD1. With 3 bases clipped from V and 10 bases from J, the junction kept 3 bases outside the gene matches. This CDR3 region has 13 residues. Germline lookup yields CDR1 LNHDA and CDR2 SQIVND (reference sequence). The CDR3 protein is CASSMGTGVEQFF. In nucleotides, the CDR3 is TGTGCCAGTAGTATGGGGACAGGGGTGGAGCAGTTCTTC.

Only a few counts were recorded for this clonotype. For the CDR3, the DNA is TGTGCCAGCAGCTTGGCTGTCGGGACAGGGGGCGATCAGCCCCAGCATTTT. Residues: CASSLAVGTGGDQPQHF. V and J are TRBV5-8 and TRBJ1-5; TRBD1 aligns across 12 bases. Germline V gives CDR1 SGHTS, CDR2 YDEGEE. Trimming removed 0 bases from V and 5 bases from J; junction bases left unmatched: 6. CDR3 size: 17 residues.

In DNA form, the CDR3 reads TGTGCCGCAGGAGGGGAGGGGGAGACCCAGTACTTC. This translates into CAAGGEGETQYF. The chain combines TRBV2 with TRBJ2-5; the match to TRBD2 covers 7 bases. Germline trimming cut 11 bases from V and 5 bases from J; bases unmatched to any gene: 8. This CDR3 has 12 residues. CDR1 SNHLY and CDR2 FYNNEI come from the germline V gene.

The chain combines TRBV6-5 with TRBJ2-2; D gene unclear. Germline CDR1 and CDR2: MNHEY and SVGAGI. CDR3 length equals 16 residues. Trimming took 4 bases from V and 6 from J, leaving 18 bases between them. CDR3 amino acids: CASSSQSRLGSGELFF. Written as DNA, the CDR3 is TGTGCCAGCAGTTCCCAATCGAGGCTGGGTTCCGGGGAGCTGTTTTTT.

The J gene is TRBJ2-1, the V gene TRBV29-1; possible D gene TRBD2, 6 bases. This CDR3 spans 14 amino acids. Germline V gives CDR1 SQVTM, CDR2 ANQGSEA. V lost 3 bases and J 2 bases, leaving 11 bases between the germline ends. This chain's CDR3 is CSVDGGTTYNEQFF. CDR3 nucleotides: TGCAGCGTTGATGGCGGGACCACCTACAATGAGCAGTTCTTC.

This clonotype was picked up a small number of times. The CDR3 DNA reads TGTGCCAGCAGCTTAGGAGCAGCGGGGCCCACCGGGGAGCTGTTTTTT. This sequence encodes CASSLGAAGPTGELFF. The chain has TRBV7-6 and TRBJ2-2; TRBD2 aligns across 7 bases. Germline loops: CDR1 SGHVS, CDR2 FNYEAQ. The CDR3 length is 16 residues. Unmatched junction bases numbered 6, after V lost 1 base and J lost 4 bases.

The CDR3 region has the DNA TGTGCCAGCACCCCAGGGATCTCACCCCTCCACTTT. This gives the protein CASTPGISPLHF. The chain employs TRBV2 and TRBJ1-6, with TRBD1 as a possible D gene (5 bases). V was shortened by 7 bases and J by 10 bases, with 11 bases between the two germline ends. Looked up from germline, CDR1 is SNHLY and CDR2 is FYNNEI. The CDR3 covers 12 residues.

The chain is built from TRBV20-1 and TRBJ2-1, with 8 nucleotides matching TRBD1. The CDR3 runs 15 residues. The V gene end was trimmed by 3 bases and the J gene end by 8 bases; junction bases not matched to a gene: 12. CDR1 DFQATT and CDR2 SNEGSKA come from the germline V gene (reference sequence). The CDR3, as DNA: TGCAGTGCTAGTCCCCGGACAGGGCGTTTCGATGAGCAGTTCTTC. It yields the protein CSASPRTGRFDEQFF.

The rearrangement joins TRBV12-3 or TRBV12-4 to TRBJ2-2, with 10 bases identical to TRBD2. The ends lost 6 bases at V and 3 bases at J; junction bases unmatched: 1. The CDR3 extends over 14 amino acids. CDR3 sequence reads: CASSLAGDTGELFF. In DNA, the CDR3 is TGTGCCAGCAGCCTAGCGGGGGACACCGGGGAGCTGTTTTTT.

CDR3 sequence reads: CSARKAGETQYF. The CDR3 DNA reads as TGCAGTGCTAGGAAGGCGGGGGAGACCCAGTACTTC. The J gene is TRBJ2-5, the V gene TRBV20-1; D may be TRBD2 (6 bases). Germline values: CDR1 DFQATT, CDR2 SNEGSKA (reference sequence). The CDR3 sequence is 12 residues long. With 3 bases removed from V and 5 bases from J, the gap between germline ends came to 10 bases.

The table lists this clonotype with a few counts. For the CDR3, the DNA is TGTGCCAGCAGCTTGGGGACTAGCGGGGGTTCTACGCAGTATTTT. It encodes CASSLGTSGGSTQYF. The rearrangement joins TRBV5-6 to TRBJ2-3, with 13 bases lining up with TRBD2. Germline V CDR1 and CDR2: SGHDT, YYEEEE. The CDR3 covers 15 residues. V gave up 0 bases and J gave up 8 bases; unmatched junction bases: 3. Using reference TRBV5-6 and TRBJ2-3 for the parts outside the CDR3, the full variable domain is DAGVTQSPTHLIKTRGQQVTLRCSPKSGHDTVSWYQQALGQGPQFIFQYYEEEERQRGNFPDRFSGHQFPNYSSELNVNALLLGDSALYLCASSLGTSGGSTQYFGPGTRLTVL.

This clonotype was seen repeatedly, ten times or more. The chain combines TRBV14 with TRBJ2-3, with TRBD2 identical over 15 bases. The CDR3 length is 18 residues. Trimming at V came to 6 bases and at J to 7 bases, leaving 14 bases not matched to a gene. Germline CDR1 is SGHDN and CDR2 is FVKESK. The CDR3 nucleotides read TGTGCCAGCAGTCTCGGGACTAGCGGGAGGCTAGAGTTTTATACGCAGTATTTT. It specifies CASSLGTSGRLEFYTQYF.

The genes are TRBV10-3 and TRBJ2-2; 10 nucleotides align to TRBD2. J was trimmed by 1 base and V by 10 bases; bases with no gene match: 3. The V gene's germline CDR1 is ENHRY and CDR2 SYGVKD. This CDR3 has 14 residues. The CDR3 spells CATRTSGNTGELFF. CDR3 sequence (DNA): TGTGCCACTCGGACTAGCGGGAACACCGGGGAGCTGTTTTTT.

The chain combines TRBV21-1 with TRBJ1-5. TRBV21-1 is a known pseudogene. The CDR3 totals 18 residues. The CDR3 region has the DNA TGTGCCAGCAGCAAATGCGCTAATCAGGAGGTCAGCAATCAGCCCCAGCATTTT. It specifies CASSKCANQEVSNQPQHF.